This record covers a single T cell receptor (beta chain). Its cognate antigen is unknown. The data stem from a study of T cell responses to AZD1222 COVID-19 vaccine. Study-level information: Doses given second, at about 4 or about 12 weeks, were pooled. Study-level results: White British people made up most donors, females outnumbered males, and clonal diversity was possibly underestimated. Only a handful of AZD1222 recipients, about six in all, had baseline seropositivity.

CDR3 length: 14 amino acids. Germline V CDR1 and CDR2: MGHRA, YSYEKL. The V end was cut by 3 bases, the J end by 4 bases, with 12 bases between. Some clones are missing from TCRdb's copy, which holds only in-frame ones; the method was immunoSEQ multiplex PCR. The table lists about 56,000 clones, approximately 88% of them singletons. The genes are TRBV4-1 and TRBJ1-1, with D uncertain. The origin of this receptor is an adult in good health. The sequencing here drew on peripheral blood, taken on day 0 of AZD1222 vaccination. The CDR3 reads CASSHGGLGTEAFF. The CDR3 bases are TGCGCCAGCAGCCACGGCGGGTTGGGCACTGAAGCTTTCTTT.